This entry concerns a single TCR beta chain. The data stem from a study of blood T cell repertoires in COVID-19. On the study more broadly: COVID-19 samples, acute and convalescent, were from the United States, Italy and Spain. From T cells, B-cell-depleted T cells, or PBMCs came the material, which was cDNA or gDNA.

Authors' analysis steps: Amplification from reference gene primers served as the basis for estimated nucleated cell counts. Here immunoSEQ multiplex PCR was the method, and the copy in TCRdb shows in-frame clones only, minus some. V, J and clone size reflect that table, while D and trimming were determined from the DNA. This sample has roughly 110,000 clones; around 75% occur once, and the top ten carry approximately 0.9%. This CDR3 comprises 15 residues. Germline V CDR1 and CDR2: MNHEY, SVGAGI. The V end was cut by 2 bases, the J end by 6 bases, with 14 bases between. The rearrangement joins TRBV6-5 to TRBJ1-5; weak D call: TRBD1 (6 bases). The TCR sequence derives from a human donor with acute or convalescent COVID-19. The donor label of this sample is uncertain. Sample: peripheral blood. The chain's CDR3 is CASSYKTGSGQPQHF. CDR3 in DNA: TGTGCCAGCAGTTACAAAACAGGGTCGGGTCAGCCCCAGCATTTT.